The 21 T cell receptor beta chains below come from one sample, sequenced in a study of T cell repertoires in cytomegalovirus infection (dated by TCRdb to about 2019). The label giving this sample's treatment or condition can be read as: in vitro stimulation with specific CMV peptide epitopes to enrich CMV-specific T cells. The sequencer listed for this sample is Illumina HiSeq 1500. TCRdb reanalyzed the raw reads on its own, using fastp at Q25 for trimming and MiXCR for clone calling, and kept in-frame beta chains. Identical CDR3 proteins give one entry, which carries the most common genes and DNA. In this sample the table shows about 340,000 distinct CDR3 sequences, 29% of which occur a single time. The top ten hold 20% of the sample. These receptors' targets are unknown. The source was cultured PBMCs, collected from culture after CMV antigen stimulation. Receptors originate from a human donor in good health (CMV status not recorded). Some clones in this sample may be carry-over from other donors' samples.

This rearrangement joins TRBV4-2 to TRBJ2-3, with D unresolved. The CDR3 is 16 residues long. Trimming took off 0 bases at V and 8 bases at J, with 18 bases between the two ends. CDR1 is LGHNA, CDR2 YNFKEQ, per germline. CDR3 residues: CASSQDRPLEYGTQYF. The DNA of the CDR3 is TGTGCCAGCAGCCAAGATCGGCCGCTTGAGTACGGTACGCAGTATTTT.

This clonotype has just a few counts. This sequence joins TRBV28 and TRBJ2-1; TRBD1 is a possible D gene (5 bases). The ends were cut back, 4 bases at V and 9 bases at J, with 22 bases in the middle. CDR3 length: 16 residues. CDR1 is MDHEN and CDR2 is SYDVKM in the germline V gene. The CDR3 DNA sequence: TGTGCCAGCAGTTCCTCCCAAGGGGTCGAATCGGGTGAGCAGTTCTTC. It is translated as CASSSSQGVESGEQFF.

This clonotype was found a few times. The V gene is TRBV6-1, the J gene TRBJ1-6; no reliable D call. The CDR3 length is 16 residues. V was trimmed by 1 base and J by 5 bases, leaving 12 bases between them. CDR1 MNHNS and CDR2 SASEGT come from the germline V gene. The CDR3 DNA reads as TGTGCCAGCAGTGAAGTTCGTGGTACGGATAATTCACCCCTCCACTTT. Translated, it gives CASSEVRGTDNSPLHF.

Many counts were recorded for this clonotype. J is TRBJ2-7 and V is TRBV7-9; D tentatively reads TRBD1 or TRBD2 (6 bases each). Germline CDR1 reads SEHNR; CDR2 reads FQNEAQ (reference sequence). There are 14 residues in the CDR3. With 1 base removed from V and 4 bases from J, the gap between germline ends came to 11 bases. For the CDR3, the DNA is TGTGCCAGCAGCTTAGACAGGGAGGCTTACGAGCAGTACTTC. Residues: CASSLDREAYEQYF.

This clonotype was picked up a small number of times. The rearrangement joins TRBV12-3 or TRBV12-4 to TRBJ1-1, with 9 bases matching TRBD1. Trimming cost V 8 bases and J 1 base; bases outside gene matches: 8. This CDR3 region has 15 residues. The CDR3 DNA reads TGTGCCAGCTACGTACAGGGGGCCCGGAACACTGAAGCTTTCTTT. Amino acids: CASYVQGARNTEAFF.

This clonotype came up a few times. This chain joins TRBV20-1 and TRBJ2-3; the match to TRBD1 covers 7 bases. The germline CDR1 and CDR2 sequences are DFQATT and SNEGSKA (reference sequence). The V and J ends lost 2 bases and 1 base, in that order; junction bases with no gene match: 9. There are 16 residues in the CDR3. CDR3 residues: CSARKKGARGTDTQYF. The CDR3 DNA sequence: TGCAGTGCTAGAAAAAAGGGGGCGCGGGGCACAGATACGCAGTATTTT.

As concerns this clonotype: This may be a read error: a much more frequent sequence differs by one nucleotide. The rearrangement uses TRBV7-8 and TRBJ2-7; no clear D. The CDR3 runs to 14 residues. CDR1 is SGHVS, CDR2 FQNEAQ, per germline. The CDR3 DNA reads as TGTGCCAGCAGCTTAGACCGAGTTACCTACGGGCAGTACTTC. Encoded protein: CASSLDRVTYGQYF.

This clonotype has just a few counts. The chain employs TRBV7-8 and TRBJ1-2; 7 bases are a match to TRBD1. Trimming cost V 5 bases and J 7 bases; bases outside gene matches: 10. The germline gives CDR1 SGHVS, CDR2 FQNEAQ. CDR3 size: 14 residues. This CDR3 reads CASSGGGTASGYTF. CDR3 coding DNA: TGTGCCAGCAGCGGGGGGGGGACAGCTAGTGGCTACACCTTC.

In its sample, this clonotype was seen a few times. Relative to the germline gene, one junction end is altered; a read error may explain this. The V gene is TRBV7-7, the J gene TRBJ1-4; possibly TRBD1 for D (5 bases). The CDR3 length is 15 residues. Germline loops: CDR1 SSHAT, CDR2 FNYEAQ (reference sequence). The CDR3 spells CASSPSWGVNEKLFF. CDR3 nucleotide sequence: TGTGCTAGCAGCCCCTCCTGGGGCGTAAATGAAAAACTGTTTTTT.

V gene TRBV7-6 combines with J gene TRBJ2-2, with a possible D match to TRBD1 (6 bases). V lost 5 bases, J lost 3 bases, and 13 bases lay in between. The CDR3 covers 15 residues. Looked up from germline, CDR1 is SGHVS and CDR2 is FNYEAQ. The CDR3 loop reads CASSLTGWDTGELFF. Here the CDR3 DNA reads TGTGCCAGCAGCCTTACAGGGTGGGACACCGGGGAGCTGTTTTTT.

The chain is built from TRBV7-6 and TRBJ2-2; D unclear. Germline CDR1 and CDR2: SGHVS and FNYEAQ. V gave up 5 bases and J gave up 6 bases, with 10 bases separating them. This CDR3 contains 13 residues. CDR3 DNA: TGTGCCAGCAGCGTTAGCTCTCCCGGGGAGCTGTTTTTT. Its translation is CASSVSSPGELFF.

V and J are TRBV7-8 and TRBJ2-3; D call uncertain. The CDR3 has 16 residues. Trimming cost V 1 base and J 1 base, with 12 bases left between them. Germline V lookup: CDR1 SGHVS, CDR2 FQNEAQ. CDR3 loop: CASSLVVRIGTDTQYF. The CDR3 DNA is TGTGCCAGCAGCTTAGTGGTGCGCATAGGCACAGATACGCAGTATTTT.

CDR3 sequence: CASSSPRDRGQETQYF. The CDR3 DNA follows: TGTGCCAGTAGTTCCCCCCGGGACAGGGGCCAAGAGACCCAGTACTTC. The chain joins TRBV19 to TRBJ2-5, with 10 bases that match TRBD1. J gave up 1 base and V 5 bases, and 7 bases lay outside the gene matches. CDR1 LNHDA and CDR2 SQIVND come from the germline V gene (reference sequence). CDR3 length: 16 amino acids.

The rearrangement joins TRBV6-1 to TRBJ2-1; TRBD2 aligns across 7 bases. The CDR3 is 14 amino acids. V shed 4 bases and J 10 bases; nucleotides not matched to a gene: 10. Germline V CDR1 and CDR2: MNHNS, SASEGT. The CDR3 DNA sequence: TGTGCCAGCAGTGGTCTAGCGGAGAATGAGGAGCAGTTCTTC. Its protein product is CASSGLAENEEQFF.

Here the CDR3 DNA reads TGCGCCAGCAGCTTGGGTTGGGGTTCTTACAATGAGCAGTTCTTC. Residues: CASSLGWGSYNEQFF. V is TRBV5-1 and J is TRBJ2-1; D unresolved. Germline CDR1 is SGHRS and CDR2 is YFSETQ. This CDR3 contains 15 residues. Trimming took off 0 bases at V and 4 bases at J, with 11 bases between the two ends. The complete variable domain, with remaining parts taken from reference TRBV5-1 and TRBJ2-1, reads KAGVTQTPRYLIKTRGQQVTLSCSPISGHRSVSWYQQTPGQGLQFLFEYFSETQRNKGNFPGRFSGRQFSNSRSEMNVSTLELGDSALYLCASSLGWGSYNEQFFGPGTRLTVL.

CDR3 amino acids: CASALRSANTGELFF. CDR3 bases: TGTGCCAGCGCCTTGCGATCTGCGAACACCGGGGAGCTGTTTTTT. The V call is TRBV7-4, the J call TRBJ2-2; D is uncertain. V gave up 8 bases and J gave up 0 bases, with 13 bases separating them. This CDR3 contains 15 residues. Germline assignment: CDR1 SGHVT and CDR2 SQSDAQ. The full variable domain, in which reference TRBV7-4 and TRBJ2-2 provide the parts outside the CDR3, is GAGVSQSPRYKVAKRGRDVALRCDSISGHVTLYWYRQTLGQGSEVLTYSQSDAQRDKSGRPSGRFSAERPERSVSTLKIQRTEQGDSAVYLCASALRSANTGELFFGEGSRLTVL.

J is TRBJ2-6 and V is TRBV6-2 or TRBV6-3; D gene uncertain. V was clipped by 10 bases and J by 0 bases, with 7 bases between them. The CDR3 consists of 13 residues. The germline CDR1 and CDR2 sequences are MNHEY and SVGEGT. CDR3 DNA: TGTGCCACGAGCCCCTCTGGGGCCAACGTCCTGACTTTC. Its protein is CATSPSGANVLTF.

The sample holds a few counts of this clonotype. A junction boundary mismatches the germline segment, possibly from a read error. The chain combines TRBV4-1 with TRBJ2-2; the D is unclear. Germline CDR1 MGHRA, CDR2 YSYEKL. This CDR3 has 15 residues. CDR3 sequence (DNA): TGTGCCAGCAGCCAAGATGGGCGGAGCACCGGGGAGCTGTTTTTT. This codes for CASSQDGRSTGELFF.

The chain links TRBV7-4 to TRBJ2-5; D may be TRBD1 (8 bases). The CDR3 has 16 amino acids. Trimming took off 4 bases at V and 2 bases at J, with 17 bases between the two ends. From germline, CDR1 is SGHVT and CDR2 SQSDAQ. The CDR3 is CASSSTGGGPQETQYF. The CDR3 DNA follows: TGTGCCAGCAGCTCCACAGGGGGAGGGCCACAAGAGACCCAGTACTTC.

This clonotype was seen a handful of times. The chain has TRBV9 and TRBJ2-1; 7 bases fit TRBD2. The CDR3 covers 15 residues. The V gene's germline CDR1 is SGDLS and CDR2 YYNGEE. The V segment lost 4 bases and the J segment 0 bases; nucleotides outside the gene matches: 4. CDR3 in amino acids: CASSLRGDSYNEQFF. CDR3 coding DNA: TGTGCCAGCAGCCTCCGGGGGGACTCCTACAATGAGCAGTTCTTC.

In its sample, this clonotype was seen many times. V usage is TRBV7-9 and J usage is TRBJ1-4, with D perhaps TRBD1 (6 bases). This CDR3 has 15 residues. CDR1 SEHNR and CDR2 FQNEAQ come from the germline V gene (reference sequence). Trimming removed 8 bases at V and 1 base at J, with 14 bases between. In DNA, the CDR3 is TGTGCCAGCCGCGAGGGGGATCGAACTAATGAAAAACTGTTTTTT. This sequence encodes CASREGDRTNEKLFF.